The entry that follows covers one T cell receptor beta chain sequence. The CDR3 totals 13 residues. Germline lookup yields CDR1 MDHEN and CDR2 SYDVKM. After removal of 6 bases from V and 5 bases from J, the junction contained 6 bases not matched to a gene. Data came from immunoSEQ multiplex PCR; TCRdb stores just in-frame clones and leaves some out. The sample carries around 41,000 clones, 88% recorded once. The sample comes from a study of OX40 agonist ivuxolimab in advanced cancers. Study-wide context: A diagnosis of hepatocellular carcinoma, melanoma, renal cell or head and neck cancer was present in dose-escalation patients.

The chain joins TRBV28 to TRBJ2-5; 7 nucleotides match TRBD1. This material consisted of CD4+ or CD8+ T cells sorted from blood, taken in a trial of the OX40 agonist ivuxolimab. This clonotype was obtained from an adult with an advanced solid tumor such as melanoma, head and neck, liver or kidney cancer. This CDR3 reads CASRPTGEETQYF. For the CDR3, the DNA is TGTGCCAGCAGACCTACAGGGGAGGAGACCCAGTACTTC.